This T cell receptor (beta chain) was sequenced in a study of T cell changes during pregnancy in multiple sclerosis (dated by TCRdb to the late 2010s). Looking at the study overall: The study examined how the T cell repertoire changed over the course of pregnancy in women with multiple sclerosis.

For this clone: What antigen it recognizes has not been identified. No base-level quality is on record; no much larger clone is a single base apart.

Library prep was done by the immunoSEQ multiplex PCR assay. TCRdb's version of the immuneACCESS table is confined to in-frame rearrangements and falls short of the full clone set. An unresolved V gene accounts for under half of the shortfall where checked; the remainder is of unknown origin. Here the sample has around 77,000 clones; around 92% occur a single time. Of the sample, around 0.75% is held by the ten largest clones. This sequence originates from a female donor in good health, enrolled as a control in a pregnancy study. This sample comprised peripheral blood, obtained in the third trimester of pregnancy.

In nucleotide form, the sequence is TGTGCCAGCAGGAAACAGGGGGCTAGCAATCAGCCCCAGCATTTT. Translated, it gives CASRKQGASNQPQHF. The chain is assembled from TRBV2 and TRBJ1-5, with TRBD1 identical over 9 junction bases. V is pruned by 6 bases and J by 0 bases, leaving 3 bases of the junction without a gene match. Spanning cysteine to phenylalanine, the CDR3 consists of 15 amino acids. Just CDR3 DNA is preserved here, 45 bases in frame from base 1. CDR1 SNHLY and CDR2 FYNNEI were looked up in the germline V gene.